This TCR beta chain derives from a study of cytomegalovirus exposure and HLA in healthy donors. Study-wide findings and caveats: An ancestry cluster, one associated with Asian ancestry, reportedly showed fewer N-insertions than the approximately 660-donor mean in a later analysis.

About this clone: Its antigen is still unknown.

It was with 60 Vbeta and 13 Jbeta primers that the PCR ran. Libraries were prepared by immunoSEQ multiplex PCR; TCRdb keeps only in-frame clonotypes and omits some of them. The sample shows fewer than 250,000 clones, 65% to 85% of them seen only once. This CDR3 spans 14 amino acids. V was cut by 4 bases and J by 7 bases, with 12 bases left in between. CDR1 and CDR2 (germline): SGHRS, YFSETQ. This TCR came from a woman aged 18-29 years in good health and CMV-seronegative. Sequences were obtained from PBMCs. The chain has TRBV5-1 and TRBJ1-6; the D is unclear. DNA for the CDR3: TGCGCCAGCAGCCCTACTAGGAGAAATTCACCCCTCCACTTT. Translated, it gives CASSPTRRNSPLHF.